These T cell receptor beta chains were read from a single sample in a study of Ad26.COV2.S vaccination and SARS-CoV-2 variants. TCRdb's table, derived via immunoSEQ multiplex PCR, lists solely in-frame clones and lacks some. The sample yields fewer than 500,000 clones, roughly 91% seen once. Source: peripheral blood, taken in a trial of Ad26.COV2.S vaccine versus placebo. The receptors here all came from a person aged 18-60 years who received the Ad26.COV2.S COVID-19 vaccine or a placebo. Each CDR3 is given with its conserved first and last residue. D genes are given only for firm matches. Expanded clones are given a class, and other clones once, few, many or no size at all.

v_gene	abundance	d_gene	j_gene	CDR3nt	CDR3aa
TRBV15	.	.	TRBJ1-1	TGTGCCACCAGCAGAGACGTGGGGGGGGCGTTTGAAGCTTTCTTT	CATSRDVGGAFEAFF
TRBV12-3/TRBV12-4	once	.	TRBJ2-7	TGTGCCAGCAGACAGGGCTACGAGCAGTACTTC	CASRQGYEQYF
TRBV29-1	.	.	TRBJ2-7	TGCAGCGTTGTTGGGCCTCCCTCCTACGAGCAGTACTTC	CSVVGPPSYEQYF
TRBV19	.	TRBD1	TRBJ2-7	TGTGCCAGTAGTATGACAGGGGTCTCCTACGAGCAGTACTTC	CASSMTGVSYEQYF
TRBV19	few	.	TRBJ1-1	TGTGCCAGTAGTATAGGAGAAGGGGAGAACACTGAAGCTTTCTTT	CASSIGEGENTEAFF
TRBV14	.	TRBD2	TRBJ2-7	TGTGCCAGCAGCCGCCTGGGACTAGCGGGAGGGAATGTCGAGCAGTACTTC	CASSRLGLAGGNVEQYF
TRBV7-9	.	.	TRBJ1-2	TGTGCCAGCAGCTCCCCCCGGTCCAGGGAGAACTATGGCTACACCTTC	CASSSPRSRENYGYTF
TRBV6-2/TRBV6-3	once	.	TRBJ2-1	TGTGCCAGCAGTTATGGGGGACCCTACAATGAGCAGTTCTTC	CASSYGGPYNEQFF
TRBV7-2	.	.	TRBJ1-5	TGTGCCAGCAGCCTCACGGGTCTCAGCAATCAGCCCCAGCATTTT	CASSLTGLSNQPQHF
TRBV11-2	.	.	TRBJ2-7	TGTGCCAGCAGCTCCCCCCCAGCGATGGAGCAGTACTTC	CASSSPPAMEQYF
TRBV19	.	.	TRBJ2-7	TGTGCCAGTAGTTCCGTCGGGGCTTCCTACGAGCAGTACTTC	CASSSVGASYEQYF
TRBV4-2	once	.	TRBJ2-3	TGTGCCAGCAGCCAAGGAGGAACGGGACATTCTAGCACAGATACGCAGTATTTT	CASSQGGTGHSSTDTQYF
TRBV4-2	.	TRBD2	TRBJ2-2	TGTGCCAGCAGCCAAGGGATAGGACTAGCGACAGGGGAGCTGTTTTTT	CASSQGIGLATGELFF
TRBV2	few	TRBD1	TRBJ1-6	TGTGCCAGCAGTGAAGCGACAGGGGGCCCTTCACCCCTCCACTTT	CASSEATGGPSPLHF
TRBV4-1	few	.	TRBJ1-1	TGCGCCAGCAGCCAAGGTGTGAACACTGAAGCTTTCTTT	CASSQGVNTEAFF
TRBV7-2	.	.	TRBJ2-2	TGTGCCAGCAGCTCCCCTCCCCGACAGGTGCCGAACACCGGGGAGCTGTTTTTT	CASSSPPRQVPNTGELFF
TRBV27	.	.	TRBJ2-3	TGTGCCAGCAGTAAGACTACAGATACGCAGTATTTT	CASSKTTDTQYF
TRBV5-6	.	.	TRBJ2-3	TGTGCCAGCAGCTATCCCCCCAGCACAGATACGCAGTATTTT	CASSYPPSTDTQYF
TRBV6-5	.	.	TRBJ2-7	TGTGCCAGCCGCAGGGGTGGGACTTCCTACGAGCAGTACTTC	CASRRGGTSYEQYF
TRBV5-1	.	TRBD2	TRBJ2-1	TGCGCCAGCAGGTACTCCGGGACTAGCGACAATGAGCAGTTCTTC	CASRYSGTSDNEQFF
TRBV3-1/TRBV3-2	.	.	TRBJ1-5	TGTGCCAGCAGCCAAGATGTGGCCAGTCCTCGTCCGCATTTT	CASSQDVASPRPHF
TRBV5-4	.	TRBD2	TRBJ2-1	TGTGCCAGCAGCTCTGGGACTAGCGGTAACAATGAGCAGTTCTTC	CASSSGTSGNNEQFF
TRBV5-1	.	TRBD2	TRBJ2-1	TGCGCCAGCAGCCTGGGGGGGTACAATGAGCAGTTCTTC	CASSLGGYNEQFF
TRBV2	.	TRBD1	TRBJ1-2	TGTGCCAGCAGAGCAGGACAGGGGATAGGAGGCTACACCTTC	CASRAGQGIGGYTF
TRBV14	.	.	TRBJ2-7	TGTGCCAGCAGCCCGGACAGATCCTACGAGCAGTACTTC	CASSPDRSYEQYF
TRBV12-3/TRBV12-4	.	.	TRBJ2-1	TGTGCCAGCAGTTTATCCCTAAATGAGCAGTTCTTC	CASSLSLNEQFF
TRBV9	.	.	TRBJ2-3	TGTGCCAGCAGCGTACGTGGGCGCCGGGGGATCACAGATACGCAGTATTTT	CASSVRGRRGITDTQYF
TRBV20-1	.	.	TRBJ2-7	TGCAGTGCTAGCGGAACCTACGAGCAGTACTTC	CSASGTYEQYF
TRBV19	.	.	TRBJ1-5	TGTGCCAGTACCCAGCAGACAGGTTATAGCAATCAGCCCCAGCATTTT	CASTQQTGYSNQPQHF
TRBV9	.	.	TRBJ2-6	TGTGCCAGCAGCGTAGCAGGGGCTGGGGCCAACGTCCTGACTTTC	CASSVAGAGANVLTF
TRBV29-1	.	TRBD1	TRBJ2-7	TGCAGCGTTGAAGTTCTGAGGACAGGGGACTCCTACGAGCAGTACTTC	CSVEVLRTGDSYEQYF
TRBV27	once	.	TRBJ2-1	TGTGCCAGCAGTATACATACACAGGGCCTACCGAACAATGAGCAGTTCTTC	CASSIHTQGLPNNEQFF
TRBV9	.	TRBD1	TRBJ2-2	TGTGCCAGCAGCGTAGTCCCCATGGACAGGGTGAATTCCGGGGAGCTGTTTTTT	CASSVVPMDRVNSGELFF
TRBV28	few	TRBD2	TRBJ2-2	TGTGCCAGCAGTTTATTGCTAGCGGGAGCGACCGGGGAGCTGTTTTTT	CASSLLLAGATGELFF
TRBV27	.	.	TRBJ1-6	TGTGCCAGCAGTTTATCGGGGGACACTAGATATTCACCCCTCCACTTT	CASSLSGDTRYSPLHF
TRBV7-9	.	.	TRBJ1-3	TGTGCCAGCAGCTTAACGCAGACCTCTGGAAACACCATATATTTT	CASSLTQTSGNTIYF
TRBV27	.	.	TRBJ2-1	TGTGCCAGCAGCTTCCGGGCCCCCTCCTACAATGAGCAGTTCTTC	CASSFRAPSYNEQFF
TRBV24-1	.	.	TRBJ2-2	TGTGCCACCAGTGGTAGAGAAGGGAACACCGGGGAGCTGTTTTTT	CATSGREGNTGELFF
TRBV21-1	.	.	TRBJ2-1	TGTGCCAGCAGCCCAAAAAGAGACAGCGGGAGGTCCTACAATGAGCAGTTCTTC	CASSPKRDSGRSYNEQFF
TRBV7-7	.	.	TRBJ2-5	TGTGCTAGCAGCGTGGGCGGACAAGAGACCCAGTACTTC	CASSVGGQETQYF
TRBV15	.	TRBD1	TRBJ1-2	TGTGCCACCAGCAGGGCTCTCGACAGGGCTAACTATGGCTACACCTTC	CATSRALDRANYGYTF
TRBV2	.	.	TRBJ2-6	TGTGCCAGCAGTTGGTGGGGGAGCTGGGCCAACGTCCTGACTTTC	CASSWWGSWANVLTF
TRBV6-2/TRBV6-3	once	TRBD2	TRBJ2-3	TGTGCCAGCAGTTCCGGGACTAGCGTCACAGATACGCAGTATTTT	CASSSGTSVTDTQYF
TRBV4-2	.	TRBD2	TRBJ2-3	TGTGCCAGCAGCCAAGAAATGGTAACGGGACTAGCGGGAGGGCAGGGCACAGATACGCAGTATTTT	CASSQEMVTGLAGGQGTDTQYF
TRBV29-1	once	.	TRBJ2-3	TGCAGCGTTGAAGGTGGGACGGGAGTAGTGACAGATACGCAGTATTTT	CSVEGGTGVVTDTQYF
TRBV3-1/TRBV3-2	.	.	TRBJ2-5	TGTGCCAGCAGTGCTGAGGCGGGAGAGACCCAGTACTTC	CASSAEAGETQYF
TRBV6-1	.	TRBD2	TRBJ2-1	TGTGCCAGCAGTGCAAATCCGGGACTAGCGGCCAATGAGCAGTTCTTC	CASSANPGLAANEQFF
TRBV27	.	.	TRBJ2-1	TGTGCCAGCAGGAGAGACCCCTACAATGAGCAGTTCTTC	CASRRDPYNEQFF
TRBV4-3	.	TRBD1	TRBJ2-7	TGCACCAGCAGCCAAGGACACACAGGGGGCCCCTCTCACGAGCAGTACTTC	CTSSQGHTGGPSHEQYF
TRBV5-1	few	.	TRBJ1-3	TGCGCCAGCAGCCAGGAACCTGGAAGGACCATATATTTT	CASSQEPGRTIYF